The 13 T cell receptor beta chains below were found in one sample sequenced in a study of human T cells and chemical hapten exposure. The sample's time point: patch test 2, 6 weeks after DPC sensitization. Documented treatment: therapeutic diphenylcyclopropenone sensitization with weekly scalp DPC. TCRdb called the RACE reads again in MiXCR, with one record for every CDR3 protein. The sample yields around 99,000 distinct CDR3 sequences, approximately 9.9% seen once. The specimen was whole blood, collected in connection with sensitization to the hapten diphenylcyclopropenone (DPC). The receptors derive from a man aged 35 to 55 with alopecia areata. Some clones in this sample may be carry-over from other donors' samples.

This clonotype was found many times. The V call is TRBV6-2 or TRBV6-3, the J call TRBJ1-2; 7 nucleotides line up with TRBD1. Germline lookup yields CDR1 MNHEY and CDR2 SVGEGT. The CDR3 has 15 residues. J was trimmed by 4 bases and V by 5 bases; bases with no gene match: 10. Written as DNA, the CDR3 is TGTGCCAGCAGTCCCGGACAGGTTGAGGGCTATGGCTACACCTTC. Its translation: CASSPGQVEGYGYTF.

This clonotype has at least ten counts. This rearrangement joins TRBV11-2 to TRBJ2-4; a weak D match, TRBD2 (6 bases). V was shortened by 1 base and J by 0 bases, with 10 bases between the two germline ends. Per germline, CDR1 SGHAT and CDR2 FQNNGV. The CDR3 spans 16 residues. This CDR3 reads CASSLGGVLAKNIQYF. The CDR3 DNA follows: TGTGCCAGCAGCTTAGGCGGGGTGCTAGCCAAAAACATTCAGTACTTC.

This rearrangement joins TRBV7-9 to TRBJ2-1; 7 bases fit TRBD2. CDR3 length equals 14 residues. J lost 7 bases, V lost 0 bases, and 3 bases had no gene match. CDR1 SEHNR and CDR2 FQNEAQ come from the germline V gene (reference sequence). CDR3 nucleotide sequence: TGTGCCAGCAGCTTAGCAGTTAGCGGGAATGAGCAGTTCTTC. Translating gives CASSLAVSGNEQFF.

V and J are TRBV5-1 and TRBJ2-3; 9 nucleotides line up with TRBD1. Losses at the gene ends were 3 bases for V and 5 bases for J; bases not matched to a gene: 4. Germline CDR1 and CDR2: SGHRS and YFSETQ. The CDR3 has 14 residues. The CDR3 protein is CASSWDREKDTQYF. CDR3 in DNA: TGCGCCAGCAGCTGGGACAGGGAGAAAGATACGCAGTATTTT.

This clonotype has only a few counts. The CDR3 sequence: CSTKLAGSTDTQYF. The DNA for the CDR3 is TGCAGCACTAAACTAGCGGGTAGCACAGATACGCAGTATTTT. The J gene is TRBJ2-3, the V gene TRBV29-1; 9 bases fit TRBD2. The germline gives CDR1 SQVTM, CDR2 ANQGSEA. This CDR3 has 14 amino acids. V lost 8 bases and J lost 0; bases outside the gene matches: 6.

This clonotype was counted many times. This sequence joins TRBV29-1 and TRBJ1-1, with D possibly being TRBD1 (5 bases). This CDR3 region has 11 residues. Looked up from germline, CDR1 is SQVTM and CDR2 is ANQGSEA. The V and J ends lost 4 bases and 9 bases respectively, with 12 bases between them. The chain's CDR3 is CSVAQGAQAFF. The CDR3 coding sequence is TGCAGCGTTGCGCAGGGAGCCCAAGCTTTCTTT.

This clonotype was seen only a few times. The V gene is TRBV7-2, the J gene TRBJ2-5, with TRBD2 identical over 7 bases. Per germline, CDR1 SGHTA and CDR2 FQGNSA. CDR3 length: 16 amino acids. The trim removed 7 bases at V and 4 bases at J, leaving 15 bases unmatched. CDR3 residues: CASTPEAGDWSETQYF. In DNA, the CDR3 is TGTGCCAGCACCCCTGAGGCGGGAGATTGGTCAGAGACCCAGTACTTC.

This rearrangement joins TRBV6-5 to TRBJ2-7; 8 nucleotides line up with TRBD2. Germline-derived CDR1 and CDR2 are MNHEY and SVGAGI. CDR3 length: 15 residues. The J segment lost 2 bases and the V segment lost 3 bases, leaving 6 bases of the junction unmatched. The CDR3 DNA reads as TGTGCCAGCAGTTATCGGGATAGCGGGGCCTACGAGCAGTACTTC. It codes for CASSYRDSGAYEQYF.

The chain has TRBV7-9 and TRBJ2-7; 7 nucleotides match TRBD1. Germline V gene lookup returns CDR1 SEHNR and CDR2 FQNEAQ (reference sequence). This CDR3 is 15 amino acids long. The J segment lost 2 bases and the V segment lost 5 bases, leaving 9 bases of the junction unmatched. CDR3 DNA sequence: TGTGCCAGCAGCCCAACCGGGACAGACCCCTACGAGCAGTACTTC. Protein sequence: CASSPTGTDPYEQYF.

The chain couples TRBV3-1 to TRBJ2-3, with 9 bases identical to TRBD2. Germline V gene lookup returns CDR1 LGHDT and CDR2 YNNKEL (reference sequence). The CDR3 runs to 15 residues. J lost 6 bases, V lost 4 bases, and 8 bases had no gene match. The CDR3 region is CASSRNPSGRDTQYF. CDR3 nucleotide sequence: TGTGCCAGCAGCCGGAACCCCAGCGGGAGGGATACGCAGTATTTT.

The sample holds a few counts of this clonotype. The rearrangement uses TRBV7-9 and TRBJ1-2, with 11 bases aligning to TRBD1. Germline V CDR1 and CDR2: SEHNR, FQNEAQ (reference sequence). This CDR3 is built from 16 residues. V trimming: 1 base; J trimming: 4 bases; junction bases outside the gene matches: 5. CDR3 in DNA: TGTGCCAGCAGCTTAGGTGGACAGGGGGCGGTCTATGGCTACACCTTC. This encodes CASSLGGQGAVYGYTF.

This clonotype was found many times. CDR3 protein: CASSETDREIQPQHF. The CDR3 DNA sequence: TGTGCCAGCAGTGAGACGGACAGGGAAATTCAGCCCCAGCATTTT. The gene calls are TRBV6-1 and TRBJ1-5; 8 bases align to TRBD1. Germline V gene data show CDR1 as MNHNS and CDR2 as SASEGT. The junction had 7 bases not matched to a gene; V was cut back by 3 bases and J by 6 bases. The CDR3 runs 15 residues.

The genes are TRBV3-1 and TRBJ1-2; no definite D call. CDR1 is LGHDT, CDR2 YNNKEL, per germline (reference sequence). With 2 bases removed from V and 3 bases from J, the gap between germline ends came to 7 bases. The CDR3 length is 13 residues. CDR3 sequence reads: CASSQSMDYGYTF. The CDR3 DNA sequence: TGTGCCAGCAGCCAATCAATGGACTATGGCTACACCTTC.